This T cell receptor (beta chain) was identified in a study of cytomegalovirus exposure and HLA in healthy donors. The trim removed 4 bases at V and 2 bases at J, leaving 10 bases unmatched. The length of the CDR3 is 16 residues. Looked up from germline, CDR1 is SQVTM and CDR2 is ANQGSEA. The primer mix had 60 Vbeta and 13 Jbeta primers. Measured with immunoSEQ multiplex PCR; TCRdb has only the in-frame clones, and not every one. Here the sample spans about 180,000 clones, more than 65% being singletons. This clonotype originated in a woman in her forties or fifties in good health and CMV-seronegative. The chain links TRBV29-1 to TRBJ2-5; TRBD2 agrees at 10 bases. Sample: PBMCs. In DNA, the CDR3 is TGCAGCGTTGCCAAGATAGCGGGAGGTCTTCAAGAGACCCAGTACTTC. Translation gives CSVAKIAGGLQETQYF.